The present TCR beta chain was sequenced within a study of shared clonotypes between healthy human individuals. Background on the study: Per-donor plates numbered three CD4 naive, three CD4 memory, two CD8 naive and one CD8 memory.

This clone was observed a few times. Antigen unknown. This table comes from immunoSEQ multiplex PCR, and its TCRdb copy is limited to in-frame clones, with some not included. Of about 1.1 million clones listed, 60% to 85% are singletons. Trimming removed 4 bases from V and 7 bases from J; junction bases left unmatched: 4. CDR3 size: 14 residues. CDR1 and CDR2 from the germline V gene are WSHSY and SAAADI. CD4+ cells yielded CD45RA+ naive and CD45RA-negative memory subsets. Study-wide results and limits: Relative to their counterparts shared across all four donors, non-shared clonotypes exhibited diminished generation probabilities.

The V gene is TRBV10-2, the J gene TRBJ2-1; 10 nucleotides agree with TRBD2. Input material: memory CD4+ T cells from PBMCs. Subset: CD45RA-negative fraction. This TCR came from a man aged 18 to 30 in good health. Some clones in this sample may be carry-over from other donors' samples. The CDR3 here is CASSVSGRMNEQFF. The CDR3 DNA is TGCGCCAGCAGTGTTAGCGGGAGGATGAATGAGCAGTTCTTC.